This T cell receptor beta chain was sequenced for a study of blood T cell repertoires in COVID-19. About the research overall: PBMCs, B-cell-depleted T cells, or T cells provided the cDNA or gDNA that made up the material.

This table comes from immunoSEQ multiplex PCR, and its TCRdb copy is limited to in-frame clones, with some not included. The table includes fewer than 250,000 clones, about 91% detected once. Germline values: CDR1 GTSNPN, CDR2 SVGIG (reference sequence). V was trimmed by 0 bases and J by 4 bases, leaving 16 bases between them. This CDR3 contains 16 residues. The study recruited people aged roughly 18 to 100 years across approximately 24 US areas. Donors were grouped by their self-reported clinical history. The sequence came from a woman between 25 and 40 years old with acute COVID-19. The chain uses TRBV30 and TRBJ1-3; no firm D call. Source material: PBMCs or T cells enriched from blood (not recorded which). CDR3 bases: TGTGCCTGGAGTGTAAAGGGAGGGCCGGGGGGAAACACCATATATTTT. Translated, it gives CAWSVKGGPGGNTIYF.